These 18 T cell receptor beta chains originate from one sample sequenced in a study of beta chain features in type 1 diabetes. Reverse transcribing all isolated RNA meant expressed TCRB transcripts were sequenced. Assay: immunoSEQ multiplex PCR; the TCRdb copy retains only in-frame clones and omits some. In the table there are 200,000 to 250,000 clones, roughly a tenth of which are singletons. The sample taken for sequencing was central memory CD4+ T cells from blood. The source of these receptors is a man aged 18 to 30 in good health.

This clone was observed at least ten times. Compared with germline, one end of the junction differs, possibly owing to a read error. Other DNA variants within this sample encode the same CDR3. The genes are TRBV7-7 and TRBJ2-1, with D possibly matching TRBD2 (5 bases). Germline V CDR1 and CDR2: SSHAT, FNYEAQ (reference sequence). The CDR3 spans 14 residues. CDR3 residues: CASSLAQTDNEQFF. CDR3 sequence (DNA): TGTGCTAGCAGCTTAGCGCAGACCGACAATGAGCAGTTCTTC.

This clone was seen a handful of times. The CDR3 region has the DNA TGTGCCAGCAGCGTACAGGGACTGAACCAAGAGACCCAGTACTTC. Amino acid sequence: CASSVQGLNQETQYF. V and J are TRBV5-5 and TRBJ2-5; D could derive from TRBD1 or TRBD2 (6 bases each). Germline V gives CDR1 SGHKS, CDR2 YYEKEE (reference sequence). V was cut by 4 bases and J by 0 bases, with 13 bases left in between. The CDR3 contains 15 residues. Filled out from reference TRBV5-5 and TRBJ2-5, the complete variable domain reads DAGVTQSPTHLIKTRGQQVTLRCSPISGHKSVSWYQQVLGQGPQFIFQYYEKEERGRGNFPDRFSARQFPNYSSELNVNALLLGDSALYLCASSVQGLNQETQYFGPGTRLLVL.

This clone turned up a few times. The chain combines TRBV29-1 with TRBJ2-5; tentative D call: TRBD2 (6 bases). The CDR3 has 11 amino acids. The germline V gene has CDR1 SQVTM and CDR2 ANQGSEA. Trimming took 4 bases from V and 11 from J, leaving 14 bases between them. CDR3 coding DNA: TGCAGCGTTGTGGAGGGGAGAGAGCAGTACTTC. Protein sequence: CSVVEGREQYF.

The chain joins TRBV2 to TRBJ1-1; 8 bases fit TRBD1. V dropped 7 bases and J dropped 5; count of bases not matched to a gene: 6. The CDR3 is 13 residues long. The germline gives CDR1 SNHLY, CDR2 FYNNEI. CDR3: CASNGQGGTEAFF. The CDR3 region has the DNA TGTGCCAGCAATGGACAGGGAGGGACTGAAGCTTTCTTT.

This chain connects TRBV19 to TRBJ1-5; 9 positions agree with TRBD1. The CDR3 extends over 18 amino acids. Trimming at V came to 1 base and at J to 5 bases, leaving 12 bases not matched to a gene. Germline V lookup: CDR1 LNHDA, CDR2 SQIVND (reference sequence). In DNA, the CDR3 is TGTGCCAGTAGTATAGTCAAAGGCCGGGACAGGGCGTATCAGCCCCAGCATTTT. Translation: CASSIVKGRDRAYQPQHF.

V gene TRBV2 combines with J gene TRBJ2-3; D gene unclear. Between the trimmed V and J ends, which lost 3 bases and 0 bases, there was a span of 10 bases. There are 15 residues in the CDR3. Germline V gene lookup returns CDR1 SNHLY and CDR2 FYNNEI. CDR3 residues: CASSETQASTDTQYF. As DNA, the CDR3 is TGTGCCAGCAGTGAGACTCAAGCTAGCACAGATACGCAGTATTTT.

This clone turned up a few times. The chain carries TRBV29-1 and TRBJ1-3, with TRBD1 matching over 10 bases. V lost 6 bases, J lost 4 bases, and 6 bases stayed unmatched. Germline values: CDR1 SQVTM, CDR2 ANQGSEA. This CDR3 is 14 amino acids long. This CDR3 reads CSVETGGSGNTIYF. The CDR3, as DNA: TGCAGCGTGGAGACAGGGGGCTCCGGAAACACCATATATTTT.

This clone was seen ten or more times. The CDR3 region is CSVANEANGYTF. CDR3 nucleotides: TGCAGCGTTGCCAATGAGGCCAATGGCTACACCTTC. The chain links TRBV29-1 to TRBJ1-2; D not certain. Germline V CDR1 and CDR2: SQVTM, ANQGSEA. Trimming removed 4 bases from V and 6 bases from J, with 12 bases in between. The CDR3 covers 12 residues. The full variable domain, rest sourced from reference TRBV29-1 and TRBJ1-2, is SAVISQKPSRDICQRGTSLTIQCQVDSQVTMMFWYRQQPGQSLTLIATANQGSEATYESGFVIDKFPISRPNLTFSTLTVSNMSPEDSSIYLCSVANEANGYTFGSGTRLTVV.

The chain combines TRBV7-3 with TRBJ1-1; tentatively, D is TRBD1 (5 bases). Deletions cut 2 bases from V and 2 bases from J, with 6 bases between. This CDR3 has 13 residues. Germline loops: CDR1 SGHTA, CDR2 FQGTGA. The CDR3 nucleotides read TGTGCCAGCAGCTTAGGGACTAACACTGAAGCTTTCTTT. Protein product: CASSLGTNTEAFF.

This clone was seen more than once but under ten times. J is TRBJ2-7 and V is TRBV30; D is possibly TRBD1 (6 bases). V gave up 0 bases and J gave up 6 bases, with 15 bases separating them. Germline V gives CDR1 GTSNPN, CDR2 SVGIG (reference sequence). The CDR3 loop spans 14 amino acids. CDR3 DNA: TGTGCCTGGAGTGTAGCCAGGGGAGTTTCCGAGCAGTACTTC. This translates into CAWSVARGVSEQYF.

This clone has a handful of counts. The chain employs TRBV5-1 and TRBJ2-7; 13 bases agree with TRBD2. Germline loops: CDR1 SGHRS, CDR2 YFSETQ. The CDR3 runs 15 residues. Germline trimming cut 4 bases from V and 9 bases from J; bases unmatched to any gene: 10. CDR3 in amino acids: CASSTSGTSGNGQYF. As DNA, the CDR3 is TGCGCCAGCAGCACGTCCGGGACTAGCGGGAACGGGCAGTACTTC.

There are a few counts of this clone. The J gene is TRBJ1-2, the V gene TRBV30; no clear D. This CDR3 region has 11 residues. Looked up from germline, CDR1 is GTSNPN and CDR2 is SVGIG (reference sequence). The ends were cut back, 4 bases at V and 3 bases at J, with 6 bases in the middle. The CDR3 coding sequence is TGTGCCTGGACGAGGGACTATGGCTACACCTTC. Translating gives CAWTRDYGYTF.

CDR3 sequence reads: CASSLRQGADEAFF. As DNA, the CDR3 is TGTGCCAGCAGTTTAAGACAGGGGGCCGATGAAGCTTTCTTT. This sequence joins TRBV27 and TRBJ1-1; TRBD1 matches 10 bases. The CDR3 is 14 residues long. Germline V gene sequence: CDR1 MNHEY, CDR2 SMNVEV (reference sequence). V shed 2 bases and J 7 bases; nucleotides not matched to a gene: 4.

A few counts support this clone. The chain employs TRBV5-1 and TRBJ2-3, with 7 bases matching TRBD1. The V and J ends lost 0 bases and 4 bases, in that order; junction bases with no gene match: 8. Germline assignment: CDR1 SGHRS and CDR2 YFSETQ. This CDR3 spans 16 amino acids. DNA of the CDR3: TGCGCCAGCAGCTTGGGCTTGACAGGGCTCGCAGATACGCAGTATTTT. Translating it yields CASSLGLTGLADTQYF.

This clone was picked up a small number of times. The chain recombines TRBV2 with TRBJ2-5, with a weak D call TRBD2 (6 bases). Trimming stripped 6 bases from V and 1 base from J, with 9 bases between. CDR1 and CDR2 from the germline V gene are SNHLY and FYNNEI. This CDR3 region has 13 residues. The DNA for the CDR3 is TGTGCCAGCAGACGGGGGATCCAAGAGACCCAGTACTTC. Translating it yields CASRRGIQETQYF.

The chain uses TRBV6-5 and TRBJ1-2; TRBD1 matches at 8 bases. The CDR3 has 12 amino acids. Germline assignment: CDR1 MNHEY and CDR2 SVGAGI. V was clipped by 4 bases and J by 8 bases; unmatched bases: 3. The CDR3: CASSSGGYGYTF. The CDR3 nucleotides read TGTGCCAGCAGTTCAGGGGGCTACGGCTACACCTTC.

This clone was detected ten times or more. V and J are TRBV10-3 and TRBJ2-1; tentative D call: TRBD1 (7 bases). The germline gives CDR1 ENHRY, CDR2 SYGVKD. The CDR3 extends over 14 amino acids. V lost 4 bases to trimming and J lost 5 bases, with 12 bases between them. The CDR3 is CAISGQGGHNEQFF. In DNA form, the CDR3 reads TGTGCCATCAGTGGTCAGGGGGGCCACAATGAGCAGTTCTTC.

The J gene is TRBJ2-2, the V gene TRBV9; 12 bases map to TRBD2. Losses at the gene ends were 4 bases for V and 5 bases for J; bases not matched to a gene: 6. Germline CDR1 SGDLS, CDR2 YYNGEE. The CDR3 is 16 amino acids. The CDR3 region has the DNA TGTGCCAGCAGCCCCGGACTAGCGGGGATAACCGGGGAGCTGTTTTTT. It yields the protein CASSPGLAGITGELFF.